This T cell receptor (beta chain) was identified in a study of blood T cell repertoires in COVID-19. Study-wide background: T cells, B-cell-depleted T cells, or PBMCs provided the cDNA or gDNA that served as material.

Germline V CDR1 and CDR2: SGHDN, FVKESK. The CDR3 extends over 15 amino acids. After removal of 4 bases from V and 3 bases from J, the junction contained 7 bases not matched to a gene. Clinical history reported by participants formed the basis on which cohorts were assigned. Per the authors' pipeline: Researchers report that nucleated cell counts were estimated from reference gene primer amplification. Here immunoSEQ multiplex PCR was the method, and the copy in TCRdb shows in-frame clones only, minus some. The V and J calls and clone size are taken from that table; D and trimming were inferred from the DNA. The sample lists over 150,000 clones, 85% occurring once.

V usage is TRBV14 and J usage is TRBJ1-1, with 8 bases aligning to TRBD1. The sequence was obtained from a man aged 35-49 years who had recovered from COVID-19. Material for sequencing was PBMCs or T cells enriched from blood (not recorded which). The DNA of the CDR3 is TGTGCCAGCAGCCTTCGGACAGGGTCGTACACTGAAGCTTTCTTT. The encoded protein is CASSLRTGSYTEAFF.